This TCR beta chain was recorded in a study of OX40 agonist ivuxolimab in advanced cancers. Assay: immunoSEQ multiplex PCR; the TCRdb copy retains only in-frame clones and omits some. This repertoire shows about 69,000 clones, about nine tenths found once; its top ten account for around 0.31%. The sequenced sample was CD4+ or CD8+ T cells sorted from blood, obtained in a trial of the OX40 agonist ivuxolimab. This sequence was found in an adult with an advanced solid tumor such as melanoma, head and neck, liver or kidney cancer.

The CDR3 nucleotides are TGTGCCAGCAGCCAAAGACAGGGTGGCTACAATGAGCAGTTCTTC. Protein sequence: CASSQRQGGYNEQFF. The J gene is TRBJ2-1, the V gene TRBV7-8; 7 nucleotides line up with TRBD1. This CDR3 is 15 amino acids long. CDR1 and CDR2 (germline): SGHVS, FQNEAQ. V shed 5 bases, J shed 3 bases, and the junction held 7 bases outside the gene matches.